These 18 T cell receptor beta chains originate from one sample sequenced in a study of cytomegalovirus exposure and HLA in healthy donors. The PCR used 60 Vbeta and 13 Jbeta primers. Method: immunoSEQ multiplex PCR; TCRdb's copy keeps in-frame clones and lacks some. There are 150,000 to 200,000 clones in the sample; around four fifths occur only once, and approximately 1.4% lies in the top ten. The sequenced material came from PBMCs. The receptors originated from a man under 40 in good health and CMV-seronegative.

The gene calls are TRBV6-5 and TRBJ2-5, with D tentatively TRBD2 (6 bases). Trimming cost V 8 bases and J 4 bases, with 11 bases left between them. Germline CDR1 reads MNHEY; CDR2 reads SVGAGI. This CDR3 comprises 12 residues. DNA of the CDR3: TGTGCCAGCTCCCCGCGGGGAGAGACCCAGTACTTC. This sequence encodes CASSPRGETQYF.

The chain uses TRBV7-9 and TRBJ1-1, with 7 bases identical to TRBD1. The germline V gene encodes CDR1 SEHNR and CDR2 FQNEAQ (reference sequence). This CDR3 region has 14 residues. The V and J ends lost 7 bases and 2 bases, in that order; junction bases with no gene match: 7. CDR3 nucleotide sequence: TGTGCCAGCAACCCACAGGGGACAAACACTGAAGCTTTCTTT. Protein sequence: CASNPQGTNTEAFF.

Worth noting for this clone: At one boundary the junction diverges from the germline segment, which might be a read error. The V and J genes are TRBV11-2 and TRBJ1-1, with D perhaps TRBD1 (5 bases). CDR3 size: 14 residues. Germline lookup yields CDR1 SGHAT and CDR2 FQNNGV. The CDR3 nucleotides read TGTGCCAGCAGCTTCGAAGGGGTGAACACTGGAGCTTTCTTT. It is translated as CASSFEGVNTGAFF.

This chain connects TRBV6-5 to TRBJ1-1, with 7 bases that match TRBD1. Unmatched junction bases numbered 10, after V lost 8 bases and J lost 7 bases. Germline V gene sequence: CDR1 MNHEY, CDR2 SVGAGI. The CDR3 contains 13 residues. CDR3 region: CASFLLRDSEAFF. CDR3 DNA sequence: TGTGCCAGCTTTCTTTTGAGGGACAGTGAAGCTTTCTTT.

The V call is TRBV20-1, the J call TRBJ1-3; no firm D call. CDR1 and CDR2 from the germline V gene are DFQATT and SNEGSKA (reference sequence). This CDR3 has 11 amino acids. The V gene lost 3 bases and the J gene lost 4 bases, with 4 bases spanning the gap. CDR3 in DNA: TGCAGTGCTAGTGAGGGAAACACCATATATTTT. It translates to CSASEGNTIYF.

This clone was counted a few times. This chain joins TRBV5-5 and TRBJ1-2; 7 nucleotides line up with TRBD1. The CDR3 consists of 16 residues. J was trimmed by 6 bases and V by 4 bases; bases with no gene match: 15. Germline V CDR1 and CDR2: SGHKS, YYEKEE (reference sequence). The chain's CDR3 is CASSRPNTRQGDGYTF. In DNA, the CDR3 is TGTGCCAGCAGCCGACCCAATACTCGACAGGGCGATGGCTACACCTTC.

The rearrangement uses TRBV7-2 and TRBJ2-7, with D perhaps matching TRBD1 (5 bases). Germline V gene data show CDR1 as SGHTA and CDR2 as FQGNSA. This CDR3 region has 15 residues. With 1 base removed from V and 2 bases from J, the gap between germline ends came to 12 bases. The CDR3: CASSLEGQGTYEQYF. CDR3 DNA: TGTGCCAGCAGCTTAGAGGGGCAGGGAACCTACGAGCAGTACTTC.

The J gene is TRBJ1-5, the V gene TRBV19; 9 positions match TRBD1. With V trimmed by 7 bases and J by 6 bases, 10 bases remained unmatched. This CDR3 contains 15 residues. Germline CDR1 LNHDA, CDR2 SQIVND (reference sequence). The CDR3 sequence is CASKTTQGAGQPQHF. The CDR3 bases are TGTGCCAGTAAAACAACACAGGGGGCGGGTCAGCCCCAGCATTTT.

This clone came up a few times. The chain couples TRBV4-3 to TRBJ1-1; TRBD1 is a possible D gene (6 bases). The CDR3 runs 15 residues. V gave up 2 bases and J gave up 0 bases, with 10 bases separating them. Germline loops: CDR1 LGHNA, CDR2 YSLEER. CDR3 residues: CASSQRTAMNTEAFF. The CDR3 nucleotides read TGCGCCAGCAGCCAACGGACAGCTATGAACACTGAAGCTTTCTTT.

This chain's CDR3 is CASSFVGSPSYEQYF. CDR3 nucleotide sequence: TGTGCCAGCAGCTTTGTCGGGAGCCCCTCCTACGAGCAGTACTTC. The chain is built from TRBV5-6 and TRBJ2-7, with D possibly being TRBD2 (6 bases). V was cut by 2 bases and J by 0 bases, with 12 bases left in between. CDR3 size: 15 residues. Germline V gives CDR1 SGHDT, CDR2 YYEEEE.

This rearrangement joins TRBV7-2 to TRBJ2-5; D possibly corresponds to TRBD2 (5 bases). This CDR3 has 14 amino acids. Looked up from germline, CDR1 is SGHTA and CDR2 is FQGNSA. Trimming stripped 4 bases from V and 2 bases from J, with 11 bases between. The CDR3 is CASSSRVKQETQYF. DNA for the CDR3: TGTGCCAGCAGCTCGCGGGTCAAGCAAGAGACCCAGTACTTC.

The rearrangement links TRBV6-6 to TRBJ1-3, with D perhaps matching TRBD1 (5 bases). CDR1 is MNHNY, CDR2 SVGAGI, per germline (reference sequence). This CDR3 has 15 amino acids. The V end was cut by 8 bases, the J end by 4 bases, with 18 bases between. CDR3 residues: CASGGERVGGNTIYF. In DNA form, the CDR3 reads TGTGCCAGCGGGGGGGAAAGGGTAGGGGGAAACACCATATATTTT.

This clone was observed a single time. The CDR3: CASSFGRGGSYEQYF. CDR3 DNA sequence: TGCGCCAGCAGCTTCGGTAGGGGTGGATCCTACGAGCAGTACTTC. The V and J genes are TRBV5-1 and TRBJ2-7; D is perhaps TRBD1 (5 bases). The V gene's germline CDR1 is SGHRS and CDR2 YFSETQ. The CDR3 loop spans 15 amino acids. Trimming left V 2 bases short and J 1 base short, with 13 bases between.

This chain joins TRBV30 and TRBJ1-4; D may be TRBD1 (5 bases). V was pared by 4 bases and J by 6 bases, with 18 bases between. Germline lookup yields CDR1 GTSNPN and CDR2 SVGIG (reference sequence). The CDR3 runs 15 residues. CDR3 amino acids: CAWNKPVGGHEKLFF. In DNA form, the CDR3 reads TGTGCCTGGAACAAACCGGTGGGGGGTCATGAAAAACTGTTTTTT.

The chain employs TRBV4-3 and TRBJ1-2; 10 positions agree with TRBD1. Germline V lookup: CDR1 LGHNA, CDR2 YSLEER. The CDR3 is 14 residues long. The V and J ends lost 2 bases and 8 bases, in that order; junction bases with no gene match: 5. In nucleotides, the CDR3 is TGCGCCAGCAGCCAACCCGGGACAGGGGACGGCTACACCTTC. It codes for CASSQPGTGDGYTF.

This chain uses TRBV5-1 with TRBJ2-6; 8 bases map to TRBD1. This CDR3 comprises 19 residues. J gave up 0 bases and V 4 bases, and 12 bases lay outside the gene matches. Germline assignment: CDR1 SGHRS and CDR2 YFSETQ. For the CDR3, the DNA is TGCGCCAGCAGCCTAAGACAGGGGCGCATCGACTCTGGGGCCAACGTCCTGACTTTC. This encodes CASSLRQGRIDSGANVLTF.

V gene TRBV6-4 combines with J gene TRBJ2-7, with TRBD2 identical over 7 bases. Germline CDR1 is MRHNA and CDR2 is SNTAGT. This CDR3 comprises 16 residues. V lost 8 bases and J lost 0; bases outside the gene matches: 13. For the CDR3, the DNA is TGTGCCAGCCCCCTGGGGGGGAGGTCGAGCTCCTACGAGCAGTACTTC. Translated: CASPLGGRSSSYEQYF.

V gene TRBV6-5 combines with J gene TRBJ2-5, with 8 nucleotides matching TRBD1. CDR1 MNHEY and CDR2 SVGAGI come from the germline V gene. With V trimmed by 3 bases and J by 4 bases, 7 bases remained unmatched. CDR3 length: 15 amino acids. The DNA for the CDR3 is TGTGCCAGCAGTTATGGGCAGGGGGCAGGAGAGACCCAGTACTTC. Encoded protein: CASSYGQGAGETQYF.